Presented here are 32 T cell receptor beta chains from one specimen sequenced in a study of shared clonotypes between healthy human individuals. As defined, naive CD8 cells were CD45RO-negative and positively selected for CCR7, with terminally differentiated effector memory CD45RA+ cells excluded. The assay was immunoSEQ multiplex PCR, and TCRdb's table has in-frame clones only and misses some. Of hundreds of thousands of clones listed, roughly 98% are singletons. Sequencing was carried out using naive CD8+ T cells sorted from blood. These receptors all come from a man aged 25-45 years in good health.

This sequence joins TRBV7-9 and TRBJ1-2; D unclear. The V end was cut by 6 bases, the J end by 8 bases, with 10 bases between. The CDR3 covers 11 residues. Germline V lookup: CDR1 SEHNR, CDR2 FQNEAQ (reference sequence). This chain's CDR3 is CASSFSFGYTF. The CDR3 DNA reads as TGTGCCAGCAGTTTTTCTTTCGGCTACACCTTC.

On this clone: This may come from a read error, since a much larger clone is one base off. Other DNA sequences in the same sample also yield this CDR3. V gene TRBV27 combines with J gene TRBJ2-5; TRBD1 might be the D (5 bases). The CDR3 spans 14 residues. V was trimmed by 1 base and J by 2 bases, leaving 8 bases between them. Germline CDR1 is MNHEY and CDR2 is SMNVEV (reference sequence). CDR3 sequence: CASSLLGPQETQYF. CDR3 DNA: TGTGCCAGCAGTTTATTGGGGCCGCAAGAGACCCAGTACTTC.

A single count supports this clone. It may be a read error: a sequence one base away is much more abundant. The rearrangement uses TRBV4-1 and TRBJ2-2; no clear D gene. V lost 0 bases and J 7 bases, leaving 6 bases between the germline ends. The CDR3 has 13 residues. CDR1 and CDR2 from the germline V gene are MGHRA and YSYEKL. The CDR3 sequence is CASSQDWGGELFF. The CDR3 DNA is TGCGCCAGCAGCCAAGATTGGGGCGGGGAGCTGTTTTTT.

The CDR3 spells CASSFSGRRAQETQYF. The CDR3 coding sequence is TGTGCCAGCAGCTTCAGCGGCAGGCGCGCCCAAGAGACCCAGTACTTC. The genes are TRBV7-9 and TRBJ2-5; tentatively, D is TRBD2 (5 bases). This CDR3 has 16 amino acids. Trimming left V 3 bases short and J 1 base short, with 15 bases between. Germline assignment: CDR1 SEHNR and CDR2 FQNEAQ (reference sequence).

V and J are TRBV9 and TRBJ1-1; D remains ambiguous. The CDR3 is made up of 13 amino acids. The V end lost 4 bases, the J end lost 5 bases, and 12 bases lay between the germline ends. Germline V gene lookup returns CDR1 SGDLS and CDR2 YYNGEE. The CDR3 loop is CASSPARKTEAFF. The CDR3 DNA is TGTGCCAGCAGCCCGGCCCGGAAAACTGAAGCTTTCTTT.

This rearrangement joins TRBV7-9 to TRBJ2-5; possible D gene TRBD2, 6 bases. Germline assignment: CDR1 SEHNR and CDR2 FQNEAQ (reference sequence). V was clipped by 4 bases and J by 4 bases, with 22 bases between them. The CDR3 extends over 17 amino acids. The CDR3 DNA sequence: TGTGCCAGCAGCTCCCAGCCCCTAGCGACTAAACCAGAGACCCAGTACTTC. Protein sequence: CASSSQPLATKPETQYF.

This clone occurred once. This chain uses TRBV7-9 with TRBJ2-7; D is uncertain. This CDR3 has 11 residues. The germline CDR1 and CDR2 sequences are SEHNR and FQNEAQ (reference sequence). Trimming cost V 5 bases and J 5 bases, with 7 bases left between them. CDR3 region: CASSQGNEQYF. The CDR3 DNA follows: TGTGCCAGCAGCCAAGGGAACGAGCAGTACTTC. The variable domain in full, completed from reference TRBV7-9 and TRBJ2-7, reads DTGVSQNPRHKITKRGQNVTFRCDPISEHNRLYWYRQTLGQGPEFLTYFQNEAQLEKSRLLSDRFSAERPKGSFSTLEIQRTEQGDSAMYLCASSQGNEQYFGPGTRLTVT.

The CDR3: CSVVLREAFF. The CDR3 nucleotides are TGCAGCGTTGTACTGCGTGAAGCTTTCTTT. The chain links TRBV29-1 to TRBJ1-1; D is unclear. This CDR3 region has 10 residues. V was cut by 4 bases and J by 7 bases, with 7 bases left in between. Germline V lookup: CDR1 SQVTM, CDR2 ANQGSEA. The variable domain in full, completed from reference TRBV29-1 and TRBJ1-1, reads SAVISQKPSRDICQRGTSLTIQCQVDSQVTMMFWYRQQPGQSLTLIATANQGSEATYESGFVIDKFPISRPNLTFSTLTVSNMSPEDSSIYLCSVVLREAFFGQGTRLTVV.

This chain connects TRBV7-9 to TRBJ1-5, with D perhaps TRBD1 (5 bases). Germline-derived CDR1 and CDR2 are SEHNR and FQNEAQ (reference sequence). Deletions cut 6 bases from V and 0 bases from J, with 15 bases between. The CDR3 spans 16 residues. This chain's CDR3 is CASSVETAYSNQPQHF. CDR3 nucleotides: TGTGCCAGCAGTGTAGAGACAGCCTATAGCAATCAGCCCCAGCATTTT.

The V and J genes are TRBV7-9 and TRBJ2-7; perhaps TRBD1 as D (6 bases). The CDR3 has 18 amino acids. The V end lost 1 base, the J end lost 3 bases, and 22 bases lay between the germline ends. Germline V gives CDR1 SEHNR, CDR2 FQNEAQ (reference sequence). The CDR3 reads CASSLDFPGQKGNYEQYF. CDR3 nucleotide sequence: TGTGCCAGCAGCTTAGATTTCCCTGGACAGAAGGGAAACTACGAGCAGTACTTC.

The chain has TRBV28 and TRBJ2-3; weak D call: TRBD1 (5 bases). Germline V lookup: CDR1 MDHEN, CDR2 SYDVKM. V lost 7 bases to trimming and J lost 2 bases, with 16 bases between them. The CDR3 spans 15 residues. CDR3 in DNA: TGTGCCAGCATCCTCGCAAGGACATTCACAGATACGCAGTATTTT. This translates into CASILARTFTDTQYF.

This rearrangement joins TRBV7-9 to TRBJ2-3; D may be TRBD2 (5 bases). Trimming removed 6 bases from V and 10 bases from J, with 14 bases in between. The CDR3 runs 12 residues. Looked up from germline, CDR1 is SEHNR and CDR2 is FQNEAQ (reference sequence). CDR3 sequence (DNA): TGTGCCAGCAGGATTATCGCGGAGGCGCAGTATTTT. It codes for CASRIIAEAQYF.

This clone occurred once. This chain uses TRBV5-6 with TRBJ2-7; D not certain. Trimming took off 3 bases at V and 2 bases at J, with 9 bases between the two ends. The CDR3 length is 13 residues. The germline gives CDR1 SGHDT, CDR2 YYEEEE. Here the CDR3 reads CASSWTQPYEQYF. DNA for the CDR3: TGTGCCAGCAGCTGGACCCAGCCCTACGAGCAGTACTTC.

This clone was picked up one time. The V and J genes are TRBV7-9 and TRBJ1-1; D is undetermined. The CDR3 totals 17 residues. The V gene's germline CDR1 is SEHNR and CDR2 FQNEAQ (reference sequence). V gave up 1 base and J gave up 3 bases, with 18 bases separating them. The CDR3 region has the DNA TGTGCCAGCAGCTTAGTGGAAGATTCCAACCGGGACACTGAAGCTTTCTTT. It specifies CASSLVEDSNRDTEAFF.

The chain couples TRBV9 to TRBJ2-3, with D possibly being TRBD1 or TRBD2 (5 bases each). The V and J ends lost 3 bases and 1 base respectively, with 12 bases between them. The CDR3 is 15 amino acids. The germline V gene has CDR1 SGDLS and CDR2 YYNGEE. CDR3 loop: CASSDGTVRTDTQYF. Here the CDR3 DNA reads TGTGCCAGCAGCGACGGGACGGTTCGCACAGATACGCAGTATTTT.

The CDR3 nucleotides are TGTGCCAGCAGCTTATTATTGTGGGAGCAGTTCTTC. Translating gives CASSLLLWEQFF. The chain recombines TRBV7-9 with TRBJ2-1; no reliable D call. The V end lost 2 bases, the J end lost 10 bases, and 9 bases lay between the germline ends. Germline CDR1 and CDR2: SEHNR and FQNEAQ (reference sequence). The CDR3 is made up of 12 amino acids.

This rearrangement joins TRBV28 to TRBJ2-1; a weak D match, TRBD2 (5 bases). Trimming cost V 7 bases and J 2 bases, with 18 bases left between them. Looked up from germline, CDR1 is MDHEN and CDR2 is SYDVKM. The CDR3 is made up of 16 amino acids. This CDR3 reads CASTPLSGLPYNEQFF. The CDR3 DNA follows: TGTGCCAGCACCCCTCTTTCAGGACTCCCCTACAATGAGCAGTTCTTC.

The rearrangement links TRBV29-1 to TRBJ2-3, with D unclear. V was trimmed by 3 bases and J by 2 bases, leaving 15 bases between them. CDR1 and CDR2 (germline): SQVTM, ANQGSEA. CDR3 size: 15 residues. This CDR3 reads CSVDVGVRATDTQYF. The CDR3 DNA follows: TGCAGCGTTGATGTCGGCGTCCGCGCCACAGATACGCAGTATTTT.

The chain employs TRBV27 and TRBJ1-5; D might be TRBD1 (5 bases). The CDR3 extends over 14 amino acids. Germline V lookup: CDR1 MNHEY, CDR2 SMNVEV (reference sequence). Trimming left V 3 bases short and J 5 bases short, with 11 bases between. The CDR3 region is CASSLQGFDQPQHF. The DNA for the CDR3 is TGTGCCAGCAGTTTGCAGGGTTTTGATCAGCCCCAGCATTTT.

This chain links TRBV10-3 with TRBJ2-7; 8 bases line up with TRBD1. The CDR3 is 17 amino acids. Trimming removed 2 bases from V and 5 bases from J; junction bases left unmatched: 14. Germline lookup yields CDR1 ENHRY and CDR2 SYGVKD. CDR3 DNA sequence: TGTGCCATCAGTGAGCCCCGGACAGGGTCAATCCTCAACGAGCAGTACTTC. This codes for CAISEPRTGSILNEQYF.

J is TRBJ1-5 and V is TRBV15; unclear D gene. The CDR3 length is 14 residues. In germline, CDR1 is LNHNV, CDR2 YYDKDF (reference sequence). Trimming left V 8 bases short and J 0 bases short, with 11 bases between. The CDR3 loop is CATDGENSNQPQHF. The CDR3 DNA follows: TGTGCCACCGACGGGGAGAATAGCAATCAGCCCCAGCATTTT. Based on the CDR3 plus reference TRBV15 and TRBJ1-5, the full variable domain is DAMVIQNPRYQVTQFGKPVTLSCSQTLNHNVMYWYQQKSSQAPKLLFHYYDKDFNNEADTPDNFQSRRPNTSFCFLDIRSPGLGDTAMYLCATDGENSNQPQHFGDGTRLSIL.

The CDR3 is CASSLAGASEQYF. In DNA form, the CDR3 reads TGCGCCAGCAGCTTGGCTGGGGCTTCCGAGCAGTACTTC. The genes are TRBV5-1 and TRBJ2-7, with D possibly matching TRBD1 (5 bases). Germline V lookup: CDR1 SGHRS, CDR2 YFSETQ. The V gene lost 0 bases and the J gene lost 6 bases, with 10 bases spanning the gap. The CDR3 covers 13 residues.

This clone was seen a single time. This sequence joins TRBV28 and TRBJ2-7; D perhaps matches TRBD2 (6 bases). Trimming took 7 bases from V and 0 from J, leaving 13 bases between them. The CDR3 loop spans 14 amino acids. The germline V gene has CDR1 MDHEN and CDR2 SYDVKM. The CDR3 DNA follows: TGTGCCAGCACCTCGGTGGAGGGCTCCTACGAGCAGTACTTC. Protein sequence: CASTSVEGSYEQYF.

This clone was observed a single time. The rearrangement joins TRBV7-7 to TRBJ2-5; a possible D gene is TRBD2 (6 bases). CDR3 length: 15 residues. Per germline, CDR1 SSHAT and CDR2 FNYEAQ (reference sequence). The V gene lost 5 bases and the J gene lost 4 bases, with 17 bases spanning the gap. CDR3 sequence: CASSPTSSTRETQYF. The CDR3 DNA sequence: TGTGCCAGCAGCCCAACCTCCTCGACTAGAGAGACCCAGTACTTC.

The chain links TRBV9 to TRBJ1-3; D is unresolved. Germline assignment: CDR1 SGDLS and CDR2 YYNGEE. The CDR3 length is 14 residues. The germline V and J ends were trimmed by 10 bases and 0 bases, with 14 bases remaining between them. The CDR3 is CASMARSSGNTIYF. CDR3 DNA sequence: TGTGCCTCCATGGCAAGAAGCTCTGGAAACACCATATATTTT.

This clone was recorded once. The chain recombines TRBV5-5 with TRBJ2-7, with D perhaps TRBD1 or TRBD2 (6 bases each). V dropped 3 bases and J dropped 4 bases, with 17 bases sitting between them. This CDR3 is 15 amino acids long. Per the germline V gene, CDR1 is SGHKS and CDR2 is YYEKEE (reference sequence). The CDR3 sequence: CASSSPGVGGYEQYF. DNA for the CDR3: TGTGCCAGCAGCTCCCCAGGGGTCGGAGGGTACGAGCAGTACTTC.

This clone was counted a single time. This CDR3 is also generated by other DNA sequences in the sample. This chain uses TRBV4-1 with TRBJ2-3; 10 positions match TRBD2. In germline, CDR1 is MGHRA, CDR2 YSYEKL. This CDR3 is 15 amino acids long. The junction had 0 bases not matched to a gene; V was cut back by 2 bases and J by 1 base. The CDR3 DNA reads TGCGCCAGCAGCCAACTAGCGGGAGGCACAGATACGCAGTATTTT. As protein: CASSQLAGGTDTQYF.

This sequence joins TRBV5-1 and TRBJ1-1; D unresolved. Germline lookup yields CDR1 SGHRS and CDR2 YFSETQ. Trimming left V 0 bases short and J 3 bases short, with 6 bases between. The CDR3 is made up of 13 amino acids. The CDR3 DNA reads as TGCGCCAGCAGCTTGGTCGTGGACACTGAAGCTTTCTTT. It specifies CASSLVVDTEAFF.

The sample holds one count of this clone. The same CDR3 arises from other DNA sequences in this sample as well. This chain joins TRBV29-1 and TRBJ1-5; TRBD1 aligns across 7 bases. The germline gives CDR1 SQVTM, CDR2 ANQGSEA. The CDR3 spans 13 residues. The V gene end was trimmed by 6 bases and the J gene end by 2 bases; junction bases not matched to a gene: 4. The CDR3 here is CSVETGGNQPQHF. The CDR3 DNA follows: TGCAGCGTAGAAACAGGGGGCAATCAGCCCCAGCATTTT.

The chain carries TRBV27 and TRBJ1-5, with 7 positions matching TRBD1. The CDR3 spans 15 residues. CDR1 and CDR2 from the germline V gene are MNHEY and SMNVEV (reference sequence). The junction had 6 bases not matched to a gene; V was cut back by 2 bases and J by 5 bases. The CDR3 bases are TGTGCCAGCAGTTTACAAAACAGGGGAGATCAGCCCCAGCATTTT. Residues: CASSLQNRGDQPQHF.

The chain uses TRBV27 and TRBJ1-2; D is perhaps TRBD1 (6 bases). The CDR3 spans 13 residues. The V end was cut by 5 bases, the J end by 4 bases, with 11 bases between. The germline gives CDR1 MNHEY, CDR2 SMNVEV (reference sequence). The CDR3 here is CASSQQGSYGYTF. The CDR3 nucleotides read TGTGCCAGCAGTCAACAGGGTTCCTATGGCTACACCTTC.

The DNA for the CDR3 is TGCAGCGTTGAGGTTAGGGACTATGGCTACACCTTC. Translated, it gives CSVEVRDYGYTF. The chain links TRBV29-1 to TRBJ1-2; no firm D call. Germline assignment: CDR1 SQVTM and CDR2 ANQGSEA. Between the trimmed V and J ends, which lost 3 bases and 3 bases, there was a span of 8 bases. This CDR3 has 12 residues.